The clone carrying this TCR beta chain turned up a few times. Its antigen is undetermined. V lost 4 bases, J lost 3 bases, and 3 bases stayed unmatched. This CDR3 is built from 15 residues. Germline V gene sequence: CDR1 SGHRS, CDR2 YFSETQ. The entry originates in a study of cytomegalovirus exposure and HLA in healthy donors. Study outcomes and limitations: Sequencing likely produced, as an artifact, a cluster of highly shared sequence variants. CMV antigen specificity of three CMV-associated chains was confirmed in vitro.

PCR was performed using 60 Vbeta and 13 Jbeta primers. Clones were sequenced by immunoSEQ multiplex PCR, and TCRdb holds only the in-frame ones, with some missing. The sample consists of 150,000 to 200,000 clones, over 60% of them appearing once. This chain uses TRBV5-1 with TRBJ2-2, with TRBD2 matching 10 bases. The specimen sequenced was PBMCs. The TCR originated in a man aged 35-49 years in good health and CMV-seropositive. The CDR3 DNA follows: TGCGCCAGCAGCCGAGCGGGAGGGGACACCGGGGAGCTGTTTTTT. Its translation: CASSRAGGDTGELFF.